This T cell receptor (beta chain) was sequenced for a study (dated by TCRdb to between 2015 and 2016). Regarding the research as a whole: The study set out to test whether tumor-infiltrating Tregs in breast cancer get recruited from blood Tregs or are instead converted in situ from other CD4+ T cell subsets. On the study overall, not on this receptor specifically: In terms of TCR gene usage, tumor memory CD4+ T cells clustered together with blood and lymph node memory CD4+ cells, as well as with lymph node naive CD4+ cells. The greatest overlap of tumor-infiltrating Treg TCR alpha and beta sequences was observed with tumor naive CD4+ T cells, followed by blood naive CD4+ T cells. The validation in the larger cohort was limited to a single TCR beta V-J rearrangement instead of whole repertoires.

Memory CD4+ T cells were isolated as CD4+CD45RO+CD25- cells. Tregs, naive and memory CD4+ T cells from tumor, blood and ipsilateral draining lymph nodes of 4 or 5 breast cancer patients underwent full-length TCR alpha and beta sequencing. Tumor tissue and lymph nodes obtained from ipsilateral axillary dissection were perfused with PBS, minced and then digested with collagenase I and hyaluronidase. FACS confirmed that the sorted cell populations were more than 90% pure. As concerns this clonotype: The target of this receptor is not known. The junction differs from germline at one of its ends, possibly a read error.

CDR1 and CDR2 were assigned from the germline V gene (reference sequence) as MNHEY and SMNVEV. From the cysteine up to the phenylalanine, the CDR3 has a length of 13 residues. Here the CDR3 DNA is all that survives: 39 bases in frame from base 1. Full-length TCR variable regions were amplified by 5' RACE PCR with constant-region reverse primers, followed by semi-nested PCR with Nested Universal Primer A. The ReliaPrep RNA Cell Miniprep System was used to extract total RNA, which was then reverse transcribed into 5'RACE-ready cDNA with the SMARTer RACE 5'/3' Kit. Full-length TCR alpha and beta libraries were barcoded with multiplex adaptors and sequenced on an Illumina MiSeq. The paper's data handling went like this. For each of nine subset-tissue groups, sequencing data from the five patients were pooled, and the groups were then compared using unsupervised clustering of TCR gene usage. The Morisita-Horn index was used to calculate repertoire similarity, with shared sequences weighted by how much each contributed to each repertoire. TCRdb redid the processing of the public reads, applying fastp at Q25 and MiXCR, and retained in-frame beta chains. Each entry merges the rows of one CDR3 protein and shows their most common DNA and genes. Here the V and J calls rest on TCRdb's processing, not on the authors' analysis. This sample gives about 9,100 distinct CDR3 sequences in total; around three fifths of them show up just once. The ten largest clones capture approximately 6.3% of the sample.

The sequenced material came from tumor-infiltrating memory CD4+ T cells sorted from the breast tumor. This specimen's cell subset or site label, per the study, means: memory CD4+ T cells, CD4+CD45RO+CD25-. This receptor chain uses TRBV27 and TRBJ1-1; the D region possibly corresponds to TRBD1 (5 bases align). The sequence was obtained from a female donor with breast cancer. The CDR3 reads as follows: CTSSLGENTEAFF. The DNA is as follows: TGCACCAGCAGTTTAGGGGAGAACACTGAAGCTTTCTTT.